The clone carrying this TCR beta chain was detected a few times. Its antigen remains unknown. The data originate from a study of OX40 agonist ivuxolimab in advanced cancers. At the level of the study: In three patients, partial responses were observed, one with hepatocellular carcinoma and two with cutaneous melanoma. Findings and limits, study-wide: The expanded peripheral T cells' antigen specificity was not determined.

Germline V gene lookup returns CDR1 SGHNT and CDR2 YENEEA. The CDR3 is 13 residues long. The germline V and J ends were trimmed by 7 bases and 5 bases, with 14 bases remaining between them. The table came from immunoSEQ multiplex PCR; TCRdb's copy has only in-frame clones and leaves some out. The table shows about 77,000 clones, with more than 65% occurring only once. Here the sequenced sample was CD4+ or CD8+ T cells sorted from blood, taken in a trial of the OX40 agonist ivuxolimab. The receptor was derived from an adult with an advanced solid tumor such as melanoma, head and neck, liver or kidney cancer. The chain links TRBV11-3 to TRBJ1-1, with D hard to call. The CDR3, as DNA: TGTGCCAGCAACAAGGGCGCGGGGACTGAAGCTTTCTTT. Translating it yields CASNKGAGTEAFF.